A single sample is the source of the 8 T cell receptor beta chains below, sequenced in a study of T cells after yellow fever vaccination. TCRdb reprocessed the 5' RACE reads via MiXCR and lists one record per CDR3 protein. The table lists around 320,000 distinct CDR3 sequences, 8.5% to 10% of them singletons. The sample was CD4+ T cells sorted from PBMCs, taken 5 days after the yellow fever booster vaccination. These receptor sequences come from a man aged 18 to 29 who received the YFV17D yellow fever vaccine.

This clonotype has a count of ten or more. V usage is TRBV10-3 and J usage is TRBJ2-2, with 8 bases aligning to TRBD1. Trimming took 10 bases from V and 4 from J; bases not matched to a gene: 14. The CDR3 sequence is 16 residues long. Germline V lookup: CDR1 ENHRY, CDR2 SYGVKD. The CDR3 DNA reads TGTGCCACCTTTTCCCCGAACGACAGGGGCACCGGGGAGCTGTTTTTT. Translation gives CATFSPNDRGTGELFF.

The table lists this clonotype with many counts. The rearrangement links TRBV11-2 to TRBJ2-5, with 9 bases fitting TRBD1. J lost 7 bases, V lost 3 bases, and 9 bases had no gene match. This CDR3 region has 15 residues. Looked up from germline, CDR1 is SGHAT and CDR2 is FQNNGV. This chain's CDR3 is CASSFPDRGGGTQYF. CDR3 nucleotide sequence: TGTGCCAGCAGCTTTCCGGACAGGGGTGGGGGGACCCAGTACTTC.

The sample holds a few counts of this clonotype. The chain combines TRBV6-4 with TRBJ2-3; possibly TRBD1 or TRBD2 for D (5 bases each). The ends were cut back, 6 bases at V and 2 bases at J, with 15 bases in the middle. The germline V gene encodes CDR1 MRHNA and CDR2 SNTAGT. The CDR3 sequence is 15 residues long. The CDR3 DNA is TGTGCCAGCAGACCCCGGGACGGGCCCACAGATACGCAGTATTTT. Residues: CASRPRDGPTDTQYF.

The rearrangement joins TRBV10-3 to TRBJ2-1; D is possibly TRBD2 (5 bases). Trimming shortened V by 7 bases and J by 4 bases, and 8 bases separated the two germline ends. Germline CDR1 is ENHRY and CDR2 is SYGVKD. The CDR3 is 12 residues long. The CDR3 DNA follows: TGTGCCATCAAAGGGAGATACAATGAGCAGTTCTTC. Encoded protein: CAIKGRYNEQFF.

This chain connects TRBV6-2 or TRBV6-3 to TRBJ2-7, with a tentative D call TRBD1 (5 bases). Germline CDR1 reads MNHEY; CDR2 reads SVGEGT. The V gene lost 5 bases and the J gene lost 2 bases, with 22 bases spanning the gap. The CDR3 has 17 amino acids. CDR3 bases: TGTGCCAGCAGTATACTGCTCGGCAGGGCTTCAGCCTACGAGCAGTACTTC. Translating it yields CASSILLGRASAYEQYF.

This clonotype was detected many times. CDR3 sequence (DNA): TGTGCCAGCAGCTTTTCGTTCAGGGGCGCTTTTACAGATACGCAGTATTTT. It encodes CASSFSFRGAFTDTQYF. This chain joins TRBV5-6 and TRBJ2-3; possible D gene TRBD1, 6 bases. Germline V gives CDR1 SGHDT, CDR2 YYEEEE. The CDR3 is 17 amino acids. The germline V and J ends were trimmed by 2 bases and 3 bases, with 19 bases remaining between them.

The V call is TRBV6-6, the J call TRBJ1-6, with D possibly matching TRBD1 (5 bases). V gave up 5 bases and J gave up 9 bases, with 17 bases separating them. Germline loops: CDR1 MNHNY, CDR2 SVGAGI (reference sequence). The CDR3 is made up of 15 amino acids. CDR3 nucleotide sequence: TGTGCCAGCAGTACGGGACGGGCTGAAAGTTCACCCCTCCACTTT. This translates into CASSTGRAESSPLHF.

This clonotype was counted between two and nine times. This rearrangement joins TRBV5-1 to TRBJ1-5; D uncertain. The CDR3 has 14 residues. Germline lookup yields CDR1 SGHRS and CDR2 YFSETQ. Trimming shortened V by 4 bases and J by 1 base, and 9 bases separated the two germline ends. The CDR3 reads CASSPTNSNQPQHF. The CDR3 DNA reads TGCGCCAGCAGCCCGACGAACAGCAATCAGCCCCAGCATTTT. Using reference TRBV5-1 and TRBJ1-5 for the parts outside the CDR3, the full variable domain is KAGVTQTPRYLIKTRGQQVTLSCSPISGHRSVSWYQQTPGQGLQFLFEYFSETQRNKGNFPGRFSGRQFSNSRSEMNVSTLELGDSALYLCASSPTNSNQPQHFGDGTRLSIL.